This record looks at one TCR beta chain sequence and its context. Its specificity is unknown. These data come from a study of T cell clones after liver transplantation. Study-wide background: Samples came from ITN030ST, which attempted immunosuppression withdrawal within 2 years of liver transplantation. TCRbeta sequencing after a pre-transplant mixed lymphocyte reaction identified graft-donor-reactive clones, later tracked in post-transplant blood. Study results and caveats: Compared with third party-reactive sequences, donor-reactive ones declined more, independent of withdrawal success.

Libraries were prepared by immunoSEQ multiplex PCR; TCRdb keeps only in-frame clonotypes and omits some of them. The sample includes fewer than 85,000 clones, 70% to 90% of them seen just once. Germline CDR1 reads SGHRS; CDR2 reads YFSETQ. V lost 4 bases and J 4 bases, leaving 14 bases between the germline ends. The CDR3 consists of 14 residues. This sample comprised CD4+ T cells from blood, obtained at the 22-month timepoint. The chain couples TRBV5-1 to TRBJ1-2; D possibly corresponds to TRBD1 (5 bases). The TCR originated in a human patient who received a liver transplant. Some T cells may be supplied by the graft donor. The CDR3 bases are TGCGCCAGCAGCCCGGGGGAGGGATCCTATGGCTACACCTTC. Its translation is CASSPGEGSYGYTF.